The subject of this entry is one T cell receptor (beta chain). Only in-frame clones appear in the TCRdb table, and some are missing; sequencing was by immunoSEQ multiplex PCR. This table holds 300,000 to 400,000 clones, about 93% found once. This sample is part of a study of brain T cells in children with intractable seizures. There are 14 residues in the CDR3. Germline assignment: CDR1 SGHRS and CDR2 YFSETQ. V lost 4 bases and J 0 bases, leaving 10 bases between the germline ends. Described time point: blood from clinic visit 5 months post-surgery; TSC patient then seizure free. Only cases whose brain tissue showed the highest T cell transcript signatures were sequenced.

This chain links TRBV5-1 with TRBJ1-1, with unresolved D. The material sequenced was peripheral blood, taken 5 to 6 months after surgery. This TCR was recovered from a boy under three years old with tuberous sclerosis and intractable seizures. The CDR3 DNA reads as TGCGCCAGCAGCCCCAGCAGTATGAACACTGAAGCTTTCTTT. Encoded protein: CASSPSSMNTEAFF.